This T cell receptor beta chain was identified in a study of CXCR4 blockade with PD-1 therapy in pancreatic cancer. The study's findings and limits: More frequent amino acid clones had more nucleotide rearrangements, suggesting convergent selection.

Losses at the gene ends were 5 bases for V and 4 bases for J; bases not matched to a gene: 10. Germline-derived CDR1 and CDR2 are SGHNT and YENEEA. The CDR3 length is 17 residues. Turning to this clone: Its specificity is not known.

TCRdb's copy holds only in-frame clones and misses some; the assay was immunoSEQ multiplex PCR. Here the sample spans approximately 5,200 clones, less than 50% being singletons. The sequencing sample was made of tumor tissue. The chain carries TRBV11-3 and TRBJ2-1; 11 bases agree with TRBD2. The TCR comes from a human donor with pancreatic ductal adenocarcinoma. The CDR3 loop reads CASSQNPGTSGYNEQFF. The CDR3 nucleotides read TGTGCCAGCAGCCAGAACCCCGGGACTAGCGGATACAATGAGCAGTTCTTC.